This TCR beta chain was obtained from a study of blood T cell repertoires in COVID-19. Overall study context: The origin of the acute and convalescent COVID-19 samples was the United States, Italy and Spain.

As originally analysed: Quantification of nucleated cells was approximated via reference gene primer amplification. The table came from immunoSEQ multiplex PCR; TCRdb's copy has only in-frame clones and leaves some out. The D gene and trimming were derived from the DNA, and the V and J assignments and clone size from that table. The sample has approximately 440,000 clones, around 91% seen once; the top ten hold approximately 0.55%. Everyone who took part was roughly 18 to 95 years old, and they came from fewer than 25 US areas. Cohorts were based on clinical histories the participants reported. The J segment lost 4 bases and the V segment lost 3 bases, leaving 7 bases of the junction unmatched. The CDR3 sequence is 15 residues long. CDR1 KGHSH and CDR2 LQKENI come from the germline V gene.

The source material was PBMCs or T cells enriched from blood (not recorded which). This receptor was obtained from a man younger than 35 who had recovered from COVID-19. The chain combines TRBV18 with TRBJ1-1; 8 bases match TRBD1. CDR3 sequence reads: CASSPGQGLSTEAFF. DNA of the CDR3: TGTGCCAGCTCACCCGGACAGGGTTTGAGCACTGAAGCTTTCTTT.